The 28 T cell receptor beta chains below come from one sample, sequenced in a study of regulatory T cells in long-lasting Graves disease. Time point here: newly diagnosed GD, antithyroid drugs for less than 3 months. TCR sequences were obtained from RNA taken from PBMCs. Arm-PCR of CDR3 regions with iRepertoire HTBI primers generated TCR beta libraries. A single record per CDR3 protein comes from TCRdb applying MiXCR to the multiplex PCR reads. The sample lists roughly 400,000 distinct CDR3 sequences, 15% seen once, with under 9% in the top ten. These data are also associated with another study on T cells in Graves' hyperthyroidism and ophthalmopathy.

Specimen: peripheral blood mononuclear cells (PBMCs), collected at new diagnosis, from a patient treated with antithyroid drugs. The receptor set was obtained from a woman aged 35 to 49 with Graves disease.

This clonotype was seen at least ten times. This sequence joins TRBV7-2 and TRBJ2-7, with D possibly being TRBD1 or TRBD2 (6 bases each). Germline assignment: CDR1 SGHTA and CDR2 FQGNSA. The CDR3 is 15 residues long. Trimming shortened V by 1 base and J by 2 bases, and 12 bases separated the two germline ends. The CDR3 loop reads CASSLDRDFTYEQYF. The CDR3 DNA reads TGTGCCAGCAGCTTAGACAGGGACTTTACCTACGAGCAGTACTTC.

This clonotype was seen repeatedly, ten times or more. V and J are TRBV11-2 and TRBJ2-4, with D possibly matching TRBD1 (6 bases). Germline V lookup: CDR1 SGHAT, CDR2 FQNNGV. With 2 bases removed from V and 0 bases from J, the gap between germline ends came to 23 bases. The CDR3 is made up of 20 amino acids. CDR3 nucleotides: TGTGCCAGCAGCTTAAAGATAAGACACTGGGACACTTTAGCCAAAAACATTCAGTACTTC. Encoded protein: CASSLKIRHWDTLAKNIQYF.

This clonotype appeared many times. This chain connects TRBV5-6 to TRBJ2-7, with 10 bases matching TRBD2. The CDR3 length is 16 residues. In germline, CDR1 is SGHDT, CDR2 YYEEEE. The ends lost 4 bases at V and 6 bases at J; junction bases unmatched: 13. CDR3 sequence (DNA): TGTGCCAGCAGCACATTCACGACTAGCGGGTCGGGCGAGCAGTACTTC. As protein: CASSTFTTSGSGEQYF.

This chain joins TRBV14 and TRBJ2-3, with D perhaps being TRBD1 or TRBD2 (5 bases each). Trimming took off 4 bases at V and 2 bases at J, with 13 bases between the two ends. CDR1 SGHDN and CDR2 FVKESK come from the germline V gene. This CDR3 is built from 15 residues. As DNA, the CDR3 is TGTGCCAGCAGCCGAGAGGGACCTGTCACAGATACGCAGTATTTT. Translated: CASSREGPVTDTQYF.

This clonotype appeared many times. The chain is built from TRBV11-2 and TRBJ1-2; unclear D gene. The CDR3 totals 16 residues. The germline gives CDR1 SGHAT, CDR2 FQNNGV. Trimming cost V 6 bases and J 4 bases, with 21 bases left between them. Here the CDR3 reads CASSEVPGLTSYGYTF. CDR3 nucleotides: TGTGCCAGCAGTGAAGTTCCAGGACTCACCTCCTATGGCTACACCTTC.

This clonotype has at least ten counts. The chain combines TRBV27 with TRBJ2-2; 8 nucleotides line up with TRBD2. After removal of 5 bases from V and 6 bases from J, the junction contained 17 bases not matched to a gene. The V gene's germline CDR1 is MNHEY and CDR2 SMNVEV (reference sequence). CDR3 length: 18 residues. This CDR3 reads CASSPAQRETVGAGELFF. The CDR3 DNA sequence: TGTGCCAGCAGTCCCGCCCAGCGGGAGACGGTTGGGGCCGGGGAGCTGTTTTTT.

This rearrangement joins TRBV29-1 to TRBJ2-1, with TRBD1 identical over 10 bases. The germline CDR1 and CDR2 sequences are SQVTM and ANQGSEA. V lost 6 bases, J lost 8 bases, and 4 bases stayed unmatched. This CDR3 contains 12 residues. This chain's CDR3 is CSVGQGRDEQFF. CDR3 nucleotide sequence: TGCAGCGTGGGACAGGGGCGCGATGAGCAGTTCTTC.

This clonotype was seen repeatedly, ten times or more. The V call is TRBV28, the J call TRBJ1-5, with D unclear. Per germline, CDR1 MDHEN and CDR2 SYDVKM. CDR3 length: 15 amino acids. V was shortened by 3 bases and J by 3 bases, with 12 bases between the two germline ends. CDR3: CASSFGLKINQPQHF. CDR3 bases: TGTGCCAGCAGTTTTGGTCTTAAGATCAATCAGCCCCAGCATTTT.

This clonotype occurred many times. The CDR3 sequence is CASNLRDGQGYGYTF. DNA of the CDR3: TGTGCCAGCAATCTGCGGGACGGTCAAGGATATGGCTACACCTTC. The V call is TRBV6-1, the J call TRBJ1-2; D may be TRBD1 (5 bases). Germline values: CDR1 MNHNS, CDR2 SASEGT. The CDR3 has 15 amino acids. V lost 7 bases, J lost 5 bases, and 20 bases lay in between.

This chain uses TRBV28 with TRBJ2-7, with 11 bases that match TRBD2. CDR3 length equals 15 residues. Unmatched junction bases numbered 3, after V lost 5 bases and J lost 0 bases. Germline-derived CDR1 and CDR2 are MDHEN and SYDVKM. The CDR3 reads CASSHSGRASYEQYF. The CDR3, as DNA: TGTGCCAGCAGTCATAGCGGGAGGGCCTCCTACGAGCAGTACTTC.

There are a few counts of this clonotype. The rearrangement uses TRBV25-1 and TRBJ2-1; 7 bases agree with TRBD2. The CDR3 totals 15 residues. The germline CDR1 and CDR2 sequences are MGHDK and SYGVNS. The V segment lost 6 bases and the J segment 7 bases; nucleotides outside the gene matches: 12. CDR3 coding DNA: TGTGCCAGCAGCTCCATGGACTCGGGGGGAAATGAGCAGTTCTTC. Its translation is CASSSMDSGGNEQFF.

This clonotype came up a few times. A far larger clone is only one base removed, so a read error is likely. The chain carries TRBV2 and TRBJ2-1, with 11 bases lining up with TRBD2. The DNA end is more similar to TRBJ2-7, so the J call may be wrong. The CDR3 contains 15 residues. Germline V gene lookup returns CDR1 SNHLY and CDR2 FYNNEI. This CDR3 is CASNEIAGGPYEQYF. CDR3 DNA: TGTGCCAGCAATGAAATAGCGGGAGGGCCCTACGAGCAGTACTTC.

J is TRBJ2-4 and V is TRBV19; possible D gene TRBD1, 6 bases. V gave up 4 bases and J gave up 1 base, with 11 bases separating them. This CDR3 has 15 residues. CDR1 and CDR2 (germline): LNHDA, SQIVND (reference sequence). The CDR3 protein is CASSTGQGAKNIQYF. CDR3 in DNA: TGTGCCAGTAGTACCGGGCAGGGGGCCAAAAACATTCAGTACTTC.

Only a few counts were recorded for this clonotype. The chain carries TRBV3-1 and TRBJ1-2; tentatively, D is TRBD1 (5 bases). The V end lost 1 base, the J end lost 3 bases, and 9 bases lay between the germline ends. There are 14 residues in the CDR3. CDR1 is LGHDT and CDR2 is YNNKEL in the germline V gene (reference sequence). The CDR3, as DNA: TGTGCCAGCAGCCAAGGCGTAGGGGACTATGGCTACACCTTC. This codes for CASSQGVGDYGYTF.

This clonotype was recorded at least ten times. This chain uses TRBV7-3 with TRBJ1-1; D gene uncertain. Germline loops: CDR1 SGHTA, CDR2 FQGTGA. Trimming took off 3 bases at V and 1 base at J, with 6 bases between the two ends. The CDR3 covers 13 residues. In DNA, the CDR3 is TGTGCCAGCAGCTTCCAACCGAACACTGAAGCTTTCTTT. As protein: CASSFQPNTEAFF. Filled out from reference TRBV7-3 and TRBJ1-1, the complete variable domain reads GAGVSQTPSNKVTEKGKYVELRCDPISGHTALYWYRQSLGQGPEFLIYFQGTGAADDSGLPNDRFFAVRPEGSVSTLKIQRTERGDSAVYLCASSFQPNTEAFFGQGTRLTVV.

V usage is TRBV11-3 and J usage is TRBJ2-7; D unresolved. Trimming took 2 bases from V and 0 from J, leaving 20 bases between them. Germline CDR1 is SGHNT and CDR2 is YENEEA. This CDR3 has 18 amino acids. The CDR3 loop reads CASSLFGRHLFNSYEQYF. For the CDR3, the DNA is TGTGCCAGCAGCTTATTTGGCCGTCACCTATTTAACTCCTACGAGCAGTACTTC.

This clonotype was counted ten times or more. The chain couples TRBV2 to TRBJ2-1, with D unresolved. CDR1 and CDR2 (germline): SNHLY, FYNNEI. The length of the CDR3 is 13 residues. The V end lost 6 bases, the J end lost 2 bases, and 8 bases lay between the germline ends. CDR3: CASSAETYNEQFF. Here the CDR3 DNA reads TGTGCCAGCAGCGCAGAAACCTACAATGAGCAGTTCTTC.

The chain recombines TRBV4-1 with TRBJ2-1, with 8 positions matching TRBD2. Looked up from germline, CDR1 is MGHRA and CDR2 is YSYEKL. CDR3 size: 19 residues. The trim removed 2 bases at V and 4 bases at J, leaving 16 bases unmatched. The chain's CDR3 is CASSQSPGVGTRKYNEQFF. In DNA form, the CDR3 reads TGCGCCAGCAGCCAATCGCCCGGGGTCGGGACTAGAAAATACAATGAGCAGTTCTTC.

This clonotype was seen ten or more times. CDR3 DNA sequence: TGTGCCAGCAGTGAAGCGTCAGGTGGTGGGCCCCAGCATTTT. It is translated as CASSEASGGGPQHF. This chain joins TRBV6-1 and TRBJ1-5; D is uncertain. The germline V gene has CDR1 MNHNS and CDR2 SASEGT. Trimming took off 0 bases at V and 9 bases at J, with 12 bases between the two ends. This CDR3 is built from 14 residues.

This clonotype appeared a single time. The gene calls are TRBV20-1 and TRBJ1-2; 10 bases are a match to TRBD1. Trimming at V came to 1 base and at J to 6 bases, leaving 14 bases not matched to a gene. This CDR3 comprises 17 residues. Germline CDR1 and CDR2: DFQATT and SNEGSKA (reference sequence). In DNA form, the CDR3 reads TGCAGTGCTAGAGTTGGGGACAGGGGAAGACTGAATGATGGCTACACCTTC. Translating it yields CSARVGDRGRLNDGYTF.

As regards this clonotype: A junction boundary mismatches the germline segment, possibly from a read error. V is TRBV25-1 and J is TRBJ1-5; D is ambiguous. Germline values: CDR1 MGHDK, CDR2 SYGVNS. The CDR3 runs to 15 residues. The CDR3 here is CASSGPNNSNRPQHF. The CDR3 DNA follows: TGTGCCAGCAGTGGTCCGAACAATAGCAATCGGCCCCAGCATTTT.

V usage is TRBV24-1 and J usage is TRBJ2-3; D perhaps matches TRBD1 (5 bases). The CDR3 sequence is 15 residues long. Between the trimmed V and J ends, which lost 3 bases and 0 bases, there was a span of 9 bases. The germline V gene has CDR1 KGHDR and CDR2 SFDVKD. This CDR3 is CATSDQGFSTDTQYF. CDR3 DNA sequence: TGTGCCACCAGTGATCAGGGTTTTAGCACAGATACGCAGTATTTT.

The genes are TRBV12-3 or TRBV12-4 and TRBJ2-1; 15 nucleotides line up with TRBD2. V trimming: 5 bases; J trimming: 15 bases; junction bases outside the gene matches: 8. The CDR3 consists of 14 residues. In DNA, the CDR3 is TGTGCCAGCAGTGCCGGACTAGCGGGAGGGTCAGGGTTCTTC. The encoded protein is CASSAGLAGGSGFF.

This clonotype was recorded many times. The chain has TRBV18 and TRBJ2-1, with 8 bases that match TRBD2. The CDR3 consists of 16 residues. CDR1 KGHSH and CDR2 LQKENI come from the germline V gene. Trimming at V came to 3 bases and at J to 6 bases, leaving 10 bases not matched to a gene. The CDR3 loop is CASSPLAGWNGNEQFF. In DNA, the CDR3 is TGTGCCAGCTCACCGCTAGCGGGTTGGAATGGCAATGAGCAGTTCTTC.

The chain recombines TRBV29-1 with TRBJ2-5; D is undetermined. In germline, CDR1 is SQVTM, CDR2 ANQGSEA. CDR3 size: 10 residues. With 3 bases removed from V and 4 bases from J, the gap between germline ends came to 3 bases. CDR3 sequence reads: CSVDLETQYF. CDR3 bases: TGCAGCGTTGACTTAGAGACCCAGTACTTC.

The CDR3, as DNA: TGTGCCAGCAGTGAAAGGAGTCCTGAGGATTCACCCCTCCACTTT. This codes for CASSERSPEDSPLHF. This rearrangement joins TRBV2 to TRBJ1-6; D not certain. Per the germline V gene, CDR1 is SNHLY and CDR2 is FYNNEI. The CDR3 contains 15 residues. Trimming shortened V by 2 bases and J by 8 bases, and 13 bases separated the two germline ends.

This clonotype has ten or more counts. This sequence joins TRBV5-1 and TRBJ2-7; TRBD1 aligns across 9 bases. Germline loops: CDR1 SGHRS, CDR2 YFSETQ. J was trimmed by 4 bases and V by 6 bases; bases with no gene match: 5. CDR3 length: 13 residues. The CDR3 DNA reads TGCGCCAGCACTCCGGGACAGGGTTACGAGCAGTACTTC. Its protein product is CASTPGQGYEQYF.

This chain uses TRBV13 with TRBJ2-7; the match to TRBD1 covers 8 bases. This CDR3 is built from 17 residues. Trimming took 5 bases from V and 0 from J; bases not matched to a gene: 12. Germline CDR1 PRHDT, CDR2 FYEKMQ (reference sequence). CDR3 sequence (DNA): TGTGCCAGCAGCCCACGGGTGGCACAGGGGGTCTCCTACGAGCAGTACTTC. This sequence encodes CASSPRVAQGVSYEQYF.